This T cell receptor (beta chain) was retrieved from a study of T cells in Graves' hyperthyroidism and ophthalmopathy. Diagnostic assessment was based on clinical symptoms, serum thyroxine and TRAb, thyroid ultrasound and orbital computed tomography. This clonotype showed up just once. Germline V lookup: CDR1 MNHNS, CDR2 SASEGT. V lost 4 bases to trimming and J lost 6 bases, with 3 bases between them. CDR3 length: 10 residues. Amplification of TCR beta CDR3 regions used RNA as the template. Primed by the HTBI set, a first-round RT-PCR was run on the TCR CDR3. Using its own MiXCR run on the multiplex PCR reads, TCRdb lists one record per CDR3 protein. The sample carries some 440,000 distinct CDR3 sequences, about 15% recorded once.

V usage is TRBV6-1 and J usage is TRBJ1-2; D uncertain. The material sequenced was blood. This clonotype originated in a woman aged 18-29 years with Graves' hyperthyroidism. Here the CDR3 reads CASSGNGYTF. The CDR3 DNA sequence: TGTGCCAGCAGTGGGAATGGCTACACCTTC.